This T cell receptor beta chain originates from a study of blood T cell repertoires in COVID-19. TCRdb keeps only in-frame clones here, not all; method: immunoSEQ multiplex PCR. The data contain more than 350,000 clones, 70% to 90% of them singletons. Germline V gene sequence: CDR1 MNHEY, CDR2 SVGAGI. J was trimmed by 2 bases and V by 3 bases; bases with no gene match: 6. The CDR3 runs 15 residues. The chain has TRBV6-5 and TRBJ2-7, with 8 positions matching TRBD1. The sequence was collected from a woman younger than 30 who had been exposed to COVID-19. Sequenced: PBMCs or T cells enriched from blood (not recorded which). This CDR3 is CASSYPQGATYEQYF. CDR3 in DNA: TGTGCCAGCAGTTATCCCCAGGGGGCGACCTACGAGCAGTACTTC.